This T cell receptor beta chain was identified during a study of spatial heterogeneity in lung cancer. The overall study: Detection consistently captured more beta-chain sequences than alpha-chain sequences. The average appearance count of each unique TCR and UMI combination in raw reads was more than nine.

TCRdb processed the 5' RACE reads anew with MiXCR; each CDR3 protein has one entry. The sample includes about 90,000 distinct CDR3 sequences, roughly 8.7% of them seen just once. Germline V lookup: CDR1 SGHTA, CDR2 FQGNSA. Trimming left V 5 bases short and J 4 bases short, with 9 bases between. This CDR3 region has 13 residues. Documented time point: sample taken at primary tumor resection. Sequencing was performed on whole RNA extracted from tumor and nontumor lung tissue, or from frozen PBMC, and the material was left unsorted. Patients with untreated early-stage non-small cell lung cancer, numbering approximately 79, were the donors. This clonotype has ten or more counts. Its specificity is not known. The study's findings and limits: There were more appearances of ubiquitous expanded tumor TCRs in blood at resection than at follow-up.

The sequencing here drew on PBMCs, taken at surgery. The source of this sequence is a male donor with early-stage non-small cell lung cancer. The V and J genes are TRBV7-2 and TRBJ2-1; D uncertain. The CDR3 loop reads CASSPITYNEQFF. CDR3 DNA: TGTGCCAGCAGCCCCATCACATACAATGAGCAGTTCTTC.